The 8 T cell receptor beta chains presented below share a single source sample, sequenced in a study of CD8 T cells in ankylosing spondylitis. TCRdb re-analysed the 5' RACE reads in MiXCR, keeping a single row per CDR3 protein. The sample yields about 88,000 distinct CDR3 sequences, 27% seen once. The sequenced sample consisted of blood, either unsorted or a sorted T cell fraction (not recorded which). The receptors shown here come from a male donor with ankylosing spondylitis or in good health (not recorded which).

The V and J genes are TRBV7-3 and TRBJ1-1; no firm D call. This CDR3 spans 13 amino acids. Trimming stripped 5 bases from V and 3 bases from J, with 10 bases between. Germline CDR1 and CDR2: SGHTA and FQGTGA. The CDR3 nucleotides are TGTGCCAGCAGCCAGTGGCTGGACACTGAAGCTTTCTTT. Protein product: CASSQWLDTEAFF.

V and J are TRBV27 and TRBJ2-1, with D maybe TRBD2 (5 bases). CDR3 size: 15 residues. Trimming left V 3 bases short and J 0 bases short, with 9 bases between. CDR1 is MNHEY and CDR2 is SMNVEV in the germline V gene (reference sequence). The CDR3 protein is CASSFQRSSYNEQFF. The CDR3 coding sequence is TGTGCCAGCAGTTTCCAGCGGAGCTCCTACAATGAGCAGTTCTTC.

CDR3 residues: CASSETSGGNNEQFF. As DNA, the CDR3 is TGCGCCAGCAGCGAGACTAGCGGGGGCAACAATGAGCAGTTCTTC. V usage is TRBV5-1 and J usage is TRBJ2-1; TRBD2 matches 12 bases. CDR3 length: 15 residues. Germline V gene lookup returns CDR1 SGHRS and CDR2 YFSETQ. V lost 4 bases, J lost 5 bases, and 4 bases stayed unmatched. Supplemented by reference TRBV5-1 and TRBJ2-1, the full variable domain reads KAGVTQTPRYLIKTRGQQVTLSCSPISGHRSVSWYQQTPGQGLQFLFEYFSETQRNKGNFPGRFSGRQFSNSRSEMNVSTLELGDSALYLCASSETSGGNNEQFFGPGTRLTVL.

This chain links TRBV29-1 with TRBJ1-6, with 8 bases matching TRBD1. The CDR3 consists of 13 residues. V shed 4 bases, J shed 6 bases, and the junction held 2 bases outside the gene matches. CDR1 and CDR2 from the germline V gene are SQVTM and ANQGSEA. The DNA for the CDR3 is TGCAGCGTTGGGCAGGGGGCTAATTCACCCCTCCACTTT. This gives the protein CSVGQGANSPLHF.

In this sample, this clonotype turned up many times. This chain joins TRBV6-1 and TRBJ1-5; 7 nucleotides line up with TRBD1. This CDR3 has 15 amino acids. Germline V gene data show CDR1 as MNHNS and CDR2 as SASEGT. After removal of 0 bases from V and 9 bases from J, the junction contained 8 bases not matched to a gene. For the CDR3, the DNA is TGTGCCAGCAGTGAAGCGAGGGGGCAATCATGGCCCCAGCATTTT. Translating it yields CASSEARGQSWPQHF.

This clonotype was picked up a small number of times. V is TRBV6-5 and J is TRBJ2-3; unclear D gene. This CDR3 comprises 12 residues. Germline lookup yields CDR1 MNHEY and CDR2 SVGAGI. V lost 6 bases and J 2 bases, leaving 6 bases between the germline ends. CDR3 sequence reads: CASRRNTDTQYF. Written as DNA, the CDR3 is TGTGCCAGCAGACGGAACACAGATACGCAGTATTTT.

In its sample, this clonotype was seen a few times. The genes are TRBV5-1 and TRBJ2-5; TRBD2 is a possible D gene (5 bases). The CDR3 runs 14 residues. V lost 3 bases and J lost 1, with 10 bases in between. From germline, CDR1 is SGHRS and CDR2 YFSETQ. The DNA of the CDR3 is TGCGCCAGCAGCTCCGGACTGTTCCAAGAGACCCAGTACTTC. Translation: CASSSGLFQETQYF.

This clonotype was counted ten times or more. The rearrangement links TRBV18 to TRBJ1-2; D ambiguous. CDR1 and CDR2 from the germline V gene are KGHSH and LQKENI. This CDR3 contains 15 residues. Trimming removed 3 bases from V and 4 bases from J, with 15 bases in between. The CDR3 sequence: CASSPETGKSYGYTF. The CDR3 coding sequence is TGTGCCAGCTCACCCGAAACCGGGAAGTCCTATGGCTACACCTTC. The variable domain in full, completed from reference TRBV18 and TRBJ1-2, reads NAGVMQNPRHLVRRRGQEARLRCSPMKGHSHVYWYRQLPEEGLKFMVYLQKENIIDESGMPKERFSAEFPKEGPSILRIQQVVRGDSAAYFCASSPETGKSYGYTFGSGTRLTVV.